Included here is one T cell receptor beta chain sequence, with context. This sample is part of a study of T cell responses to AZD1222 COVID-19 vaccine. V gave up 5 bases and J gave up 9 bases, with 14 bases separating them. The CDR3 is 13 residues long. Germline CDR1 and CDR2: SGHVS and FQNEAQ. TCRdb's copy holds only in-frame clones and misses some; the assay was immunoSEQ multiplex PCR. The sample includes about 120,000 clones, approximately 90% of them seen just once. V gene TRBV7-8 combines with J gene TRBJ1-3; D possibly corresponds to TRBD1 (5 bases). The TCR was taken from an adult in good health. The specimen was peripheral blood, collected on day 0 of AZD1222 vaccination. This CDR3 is CASSPTGGGTIYF. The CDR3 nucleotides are TGTGCCAGCAGCCCGACTGGGGGGGGCACCATATATTTT.